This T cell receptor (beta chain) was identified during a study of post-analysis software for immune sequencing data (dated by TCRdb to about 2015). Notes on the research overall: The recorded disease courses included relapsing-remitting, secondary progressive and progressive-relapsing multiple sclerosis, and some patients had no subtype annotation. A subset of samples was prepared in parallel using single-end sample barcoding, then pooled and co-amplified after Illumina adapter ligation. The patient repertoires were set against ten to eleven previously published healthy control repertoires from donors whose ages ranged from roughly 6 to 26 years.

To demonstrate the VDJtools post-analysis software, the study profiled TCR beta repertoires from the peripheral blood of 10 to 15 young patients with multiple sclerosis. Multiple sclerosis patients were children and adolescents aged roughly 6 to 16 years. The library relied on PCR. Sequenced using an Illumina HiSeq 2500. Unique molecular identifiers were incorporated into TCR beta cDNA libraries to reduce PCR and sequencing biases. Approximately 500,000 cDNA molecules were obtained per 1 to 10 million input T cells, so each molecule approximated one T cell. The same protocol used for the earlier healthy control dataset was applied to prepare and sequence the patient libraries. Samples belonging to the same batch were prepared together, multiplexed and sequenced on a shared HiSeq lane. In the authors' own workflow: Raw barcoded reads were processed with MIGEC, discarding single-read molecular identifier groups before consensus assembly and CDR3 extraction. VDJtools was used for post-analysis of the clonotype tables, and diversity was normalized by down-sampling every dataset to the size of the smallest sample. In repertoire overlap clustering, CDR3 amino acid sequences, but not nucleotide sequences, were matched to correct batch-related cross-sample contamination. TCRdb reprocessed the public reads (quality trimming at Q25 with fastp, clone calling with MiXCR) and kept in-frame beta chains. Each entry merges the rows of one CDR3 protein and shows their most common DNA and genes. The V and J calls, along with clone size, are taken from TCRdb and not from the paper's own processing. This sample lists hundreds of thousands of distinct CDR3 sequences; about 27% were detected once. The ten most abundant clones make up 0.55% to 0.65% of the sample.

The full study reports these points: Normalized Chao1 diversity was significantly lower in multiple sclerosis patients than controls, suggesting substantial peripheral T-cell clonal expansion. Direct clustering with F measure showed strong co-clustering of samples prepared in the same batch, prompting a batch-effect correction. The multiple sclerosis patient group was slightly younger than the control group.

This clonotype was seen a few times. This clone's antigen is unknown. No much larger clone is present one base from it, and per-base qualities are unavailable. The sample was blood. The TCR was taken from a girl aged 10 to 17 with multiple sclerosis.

The DNA reads TGCAGTGCGGGGACTAGCGGGAGTTCAGATACGCAGTATTTT. This yields the protein CSAGTSGSSDTQYF. The chain is encoded by TRBV20-1 joined to TRBJ2-3; a stretch of 14 junction bases matches TRBD2. CDR1 DFQATT and CDR2 SNEGSKA were looked up in the germline V gene (reference sequence). Including cysteine and phenylalanine, the CDR3 has 14 amino acids. The CDR3 DNA has 42 bases and is translated from base 1. Germline trimming amounts to 6 bases on V and 4 bases on J, with 3 as the count of junction bases outside the gene matches.